Following are 29 T cell receptor beta chains from one sample sequenced in a study of regulatory T cells in long-lasting Graves disease. The time point was: newly diagnosed GD, antithyroid drugs for less than 3 months. Making the TCR library involved RNA that had been extracted from PBMCs. Construction of the TCR beta libraries employed iRepertoire HTBI primers in conjunction with Arm-PCR of CDR3 regions. In TCRdb, the multiplex PCR reads were re-called with MiXCR into one record per CDR3 protein. Among approximately 300,000 distinct CDR3 sequences, 18% were seen once, and the ten largest hold around 36%. This specimen consisted of peripheral blood mononuclear cells (PBMCs), obtained at new diagnosis, from a patient treated with antithyroid drugs. Receptors were obtained from a female donor with Graves disease.

The sample holds many counts of this clonotype. The genes are TRBV20-1 and TRBJ1-1; D may be TRBD1 (6 bases). Germline V CDR1 and CDR2: DFQATT, SNEGSKA (reference sequence). Trimming removed 5 bases from V and 3 bases from J, with 13 bases in between. This CDR3 contains 13 residues. This chain's CDR3 is CSAPDRWDTEAFF. CDR3 DNA sequence: TGCAGTGCTCCCGACAGGTGGGACACTGAAGCTTTCTTT.

This chain links TRBV28 with TRBJ2-1; 9 bases line up with TRBD2. Losses at the gene ends were 2 bases for V and 1 base for J; bases not matched to a gene: 6. The CDR3 contains 17 residues. CDR1 is MDHEN and CDR2 is SYDVKM in the germline V gene. The CDR3 protein is CASSLGREGGSYNEQFF. Here the CDR3 DNA reads TGTGCCAGCAGTTTAGGGCGGGAGGGAGGGTCCTACAATGAGCAGTTCTTC.

Details on this clonotype: A much more abundant neighbour one base away suggests this may be a read error. V gene TRBV5-6 combines with J gene TRBJ2-7, with 7 positions matching TRBD1. Germline V gives CDR1 SGHDT, CDR2 YYEEEE. V shed 1 base and J 4 bases; nucleotides not matched to a gene: 8. The CDR3 is made up of 15 amino acids. CDR3 bases: TGTGCCAGCAGCTTGACAGGGGCTCTCCCTTACGAGCAGTACTTC. Translated: CASSLTGALPYEQYF.

The chain joins TRBV10-3 to TRBJ2-7, with a weak D call TRBD2 (5 bases). Per the germline V gene, CDR1 is ENHRY and CDR2 is SYGVKD. CDR3 length equals 14 residues. Trimming shortened V by 4 bases and J by 1 base, and 11 bases separated the two germline ends. CDR3 region: CAISVYRGSYEQYF. As DNA, the CDR3 is TGTGCCATCAGTGTATACAGAGGGTCCTACGAGCAGTACTTC.

This clonotype was observed a few times. The rearrangement uses TRBV11-2 and TRBJ1-1; the match to TRBD1 covers 7 bases. Germline V CDR1 and CDR2: SGHAT, FQNNGV. J was trimmed by 1 base and V by 5 bases; bases with no gene match: 16. The CDR3 is 18 amino acids. The DNA for the CDR3 is TGTGCCAGCAGCCCCGCCCCCGGCAGGGAGGGGGCGAACACTGAAGCTTTCTTT. It is translated as CASSPAPGREGANTEAFF.

This clonotype was recorded at least ten times. The chain carries TRBV27 and TRBJ2-1; TRBD2 is a possible D gene (5 bases). There are 13 residues in the CDR3. CDR1 is MNHEY, CDR2 SMNVEV, per germline (reference sequence). V was clipped by 2 bases and J by 9 bases, with 11 bases between them. CDR3 loop: CASSLGVRAEQFF. CDR3 nucleotide sequence: TGTGCCAGCAGTTTAGGAGTGCGGGCTGAGCAGTTCTTC.

J is TRBJ2-3 and V is TRBV6-1; no clear D. The CDR3 contains 14 residues. V was clipped by 6 bases and J by 2 bases, with 12 bases between them. Germline CDR1 and CDR2: MNHNS and SASEGT. CDR3 DNA sequence: TGTGCCAGCAGGCAGAGTCACACCACAGATACGCAGTATTTT. This translates into CASRQSHTTDTQYF.

At least ten counts were recorded for this clonotype. The gene calls are TRBV19 and TRBJ1-2; a weak D match, TRBD1 (6 bases). This CDR3 spans 13 amino acids. The V end was cut by 0 bases, the J end by 7 bases, with 9 bases between. CDR1 and CDR2 from the germline V gene are LNHDA and SQIVND (reference sequence). This CDR3 reads CASSIDRGPGYTF. In DNA form, the CDR3 reads TGTGCCAGTAGTATAGACAGGGGTCCTGGCTACACCTTC.

This clonotype was seen a few times. The V and J genes are TRBV7-9 and TRBJ2-1; 11 bases are shared with TRBD2. After removal of 4 bases from V and 1 base from J, the junction contained 9 bases not matched to a gene. The CDR3 sequence is 18 residues long. Per the germline V gene, CDR1 is SEHNR and CDR2 is FQNEAQ (reference sequence). The CDR3 is CASSSTSGSSLSYNEQFF. The CDR3 nucleotides are TGTGCCAGCAGCTCAACTAGCGGGAGTTCCCTATCCTACAATGAGCAGTTCTTC.

This clonotype was picked up many times. The chain carries TRBV7-9 and TRBJ2-7, with 7 positions matching TRBD2. Per the germline V gene, CDR1 is SEHNR and CDR2 is FQNEAQ (reference sequence). The CDR3 totals 14 residues. The V gene end was trimmed by 1 base and the J gene end by 4 bases; junction bases not matched to a gene: 4. For the CDR3, the DNA is TGTGCCAGCAGCTTAGAGGTAGCGGGTTACGAGCAGTACTTC. It is translated as CASSLEVAGYEQYF.

This clonotype appeared many times. The chain carries TRBV2 and TRBJ2-1; possibly TRBD1 for D (5 bases). This CDR3 has 13 residues. V was shortened by 8 bases and J by 2 bases, with 10 bases between the two germline ends. The germline gives CDR1 SNHLY, CDR2 FYNNEI. The chain's CDR3 is CASQGNTYNEQFF. Here the CDR3 DNA reads TGTGCCAGCCAGGGAAATACCTACAATGAGCAGTTCTTC.

This clonotype was seen many times. The genes are TRBV2 and TRBJ2-7, with D perhaps TRBD1 (5 bases). This CDR3 spans 12 amino acids. Germline loops: CDR1 SNHLY, CDR2 FYNNEI. Trimming stripped 11 bases from V and 2 bases from J, with 13 bases between. The CDR3 DNA reads as TGTGCCGTAGGCCCAGGGACCTACGAGCAGTACTTC. It specifies CAVGPGTYEQYF.

The J gene is TRBJ1-2, the V gene TRBV20-1; D is unclear. The germline V and J ends were trimmed by 0 bases and 7 bases, with 18 bases remaining between them. The CDR3 is 15 residues long. CDR1 and CDR2 (germline): DFQATT, SNEGSKA (reference sequence). CDR3 protein: CSARDKTGLKGGYTF. The CDR3 coding sequence is TGCAGTGCTAGAGATAAGACGGGGTTGAAGGGTGGCTACACCTTC.

This clonotype was detected many times. The chain combines TRBV29-1 with TRBJ2-2, with D perhaps matching TRBD1 (6 bases). Trimming pared 5 bases from V and 4 bases from J, leaving 14 bases between. CDR3 length: 14 amino acids. Per germline, CDR1 SQVTM and CDR2 ANQGSEA. The DNA for the CDR3 is TGCAGCGTTCAAGGGACAAGATCCACCGGGGAGCTGTTTTTT. It encodes CSVQGTRSTGELFF.

Many counts were recorded for this clonotype. The rearrangement links TRBV11-2 to TRBJ2-1; tentative D call: TRBD2 (5 bases). CDR3 length: 13 residues. Trimming cost V 1 base and J 7 bases, with 8 bases left between them. Germline loops: CDR1 SGHAT, CDR2 FQNNGV. The CDR3 sequence: CASSLGGLNEQFF. DNA for the CDR3: TGTGCCAGCAGCTTAGGAGGGTTGAATGAGCAGTTCTTC.

This clonotype was found a few times. The rearrangement uses TRBV5-5 and TRBJ2-1, with no clear D. Deletions cut 3 bases from V and 8 bases from J, with 15 bases between. Germline loops: CDR1 SGHKS, CDR2 YYEKEE (reference sequence). This CDR3 is 14 amino acids long. This CDR3 is CASSSAYGHDEQFF. DNA for the CDR3: TGTGCCAGCAGCTCAGCTTACGGGCACGATGAGCAGTTCTTC.

This clonotype was recorded at least ten times. CDR3: CASSLEVGVSTGELFF. In DNA, the CDR3 is TGTGCCAGCAGTTTAGAAGTGGGAGTGTCCACCGGGGAGCTGTTTTTT. The V gene is TRBV28, the J gene TRBJ2-2; D might be TRBD2 (5 bases). The CDR3 consists of 16 residues. Germline V gene sequence: CDR1 MDHEN, CDR2 SYDVKM. V lost 2 bases to trimming and J lost 4 bases, with 14 bases between them.

This clonotype was found many times. The rearrangement uses TRBV6-1 and TRBJ2-7; TRBD2 agrees at 11 bases. The CDR3 loop spans 16 amino acids. Germline values: CDR1 MNHNS, CDR2 SASEGT. J was trimmed by 0 bases and V by 9 bases; bases with no gene match: 10. The CDR3 spells CASPRGGTSGSYEQYF. CDR3 in DNA: TGTGCCAGTCCGAGAGGCGGGACTAGCGGCTCCTACGAGCAGTACTTC.

This clonotype was seen repeatedly, ten times or more. The gene calls are TRBV12-3 or TRBV12-4 and TRBJ2-7, with D maybe TRBD2 (9 bases). This CDR3 region has 18 residues. V was pared by 6 bases and J by 3 bases, with 27 bases between. Here the CDR3 DNA reads TGTGCCAGCAGCGGGACAGGAGACCCTAGCGGGAACGTCTACGAGCAGTACTTC. Its protein is CASSGTGDPSGNVYEQYF.

The gene calls are TRBV20-1 and TRBJ2-6; tentative D call: TRBD2 (5 bases). Germline CDR1 is DFQATT and CDR2 is SNEGSKA (reference sequence). V was shortened by 3 bases and J by 2 bases, with 8 bases between the two germline ends. This CDR3 contains 14 residues. DNA for the CDR3: TGCAGTGCTAGGGAGGTTACTGGGGCCAACGTCCTGACTTTC. Translation: CSAREVTGANVLTF.

In this sample, this clonotype turned up a few times. Possible read error: a much larger clone is one base away. J is TRBJ2-5 and V is TRBV6-2 or TRBV6-3; a possible D gene is TRBD2 (6 bases). CDR3 size: 12 residues. Germline V gene data show CDR1 as MNHEY and CDR2 as SVGEGT. The V end was cut by 11 bases, the J end by 5 bases, with 15 bases between. The CDR3 bases are TGTGCCCCGCGGGACCAGCGGGAGACCCAGTACTTC. This gives the protein CAPRDQRETQYF.

A note on this clonotype: This likely reflects a read error, since a far larger clone is one base away. This rearrangement joins TRBV28 to TRBJ2-7; D is uncertain. Germline V gives CDR1 MDHEN, CDR2 SYDVKM. The CDR3 has 12 amino acids. The CDR3 region has the DNA TGTGCCAGCAGTTTAGCCCTTTACGAGCGGTACTTC. Protein sequence: CASSLALYERYF.

Ten or more counts support this clonotype. The chain carries TRBV20-1 and TRBJ2-3; possibly TRBD2 for D (5 bases). V dropped 2 bases and J dropped 6 bases, with 18 bases sitting between them. CDR1 DFQATT and CDR2 SNEGSKA come from the germline V gene (reference sequence). This CDR3 contains 15 residues. CDR3 bases: TGCAGTGCTAGATCGGGTGGGGAGCGGCTGGATACGCAGTATTTT. Residues: CSARSGGERLDTQYF.

The CDR3 protein is CSAREGQGLNTGELFF. The CDR3 DNA sequence: TGCAGTGCTAGAGAGGGCCAGGGGCTAAACACCGGGGAGCTGTTTTTT. The chain employs TRBV20-1 and TRBJ2-2; possibly TRBD1 for D (6 bases). The CDR3 runs to 16 residues. V lost 0 bases and J 2 bases, leaving 13 bases between the germline ends. CDR1 and CDR2 (germline): DFQATT, SNEGSKA (reference sequence).

The sample holds many counts of this clonotype. CDR3 coding DNA: TGTGCCAGCAGCGTAGGAGCGGGACAGGGGCCCAATGAGCAGTTCTTC. Translated: CASSVGAGQGPNEQFF. V and J are TRBV9 and TRBJ2-1; 10 nucleotides align to TRBD1. CDR3 length: 16 residues. From germline, CDR1 is SGDLS and CDR2 YYNGEE. With 0 bases clipped from V and 6 bases from J, the junction kept 6 bases outside the gene matches. The variable domain in full, completed from reference TRBV9 and TRBJ2-1, reads DSGVTQTPKHLITATGQRVTLRCSPRSGDLSVYWYQQSLDQGLQFLIQYYNGEERAKGNILERFSAQQFPDLHSELNLSSLELGDSALYFCASSVGAGQGPNEQFFGPGTRLTVL.

This clonotype was seen at least ten times. This chain links TRBV2 with TRBJ2-3; a weak D match, TRBD2 (6 bases). The V and J ends lost 6 bases and 4 bases respectively, with 17 bases between them. The CDR3 is 15 amino acids. The germline gives CDR1 SNHLY, CDR2 FYNNEI. CDR3 protein: CASRDRLAFADTQYF. Here the CDR3 DNA reads TGTGCCAGCAGAGATAGGCTAGCGTTTGCAGATACGCAGTATTTT.

This clonotype has at least ten counts. The chain recombines TRBV2 with TRBJ1-6; TRBD1 matches 9 bases. Germline assignment: CDR1 SNHLY and CDR2 FYNNEI. J was trimmed by 6 bases and V by 4 bases; bases with no gene match: 4. The CDR3 has 15 amino acids. The CDR3 spells CASSVETGGNSPLHF. In DNA, the CDR3 is TGTGCCAGCAGTGTCGAGACAGGGGGTAATTCACCCCTCCACTTT.

The chain uses TRBV6-1 and TRBJ2-5; maybe TRBD2 (6 bases). V was trimmed by 4 bases and J by 4 bases, leaving 10 bases between them. This CDR3 has 13 amino acids. Germline V gene data show CDR1 as MNHNS and CDR2 as SASEGT. The CDR3 DNA follows: TGTGCCAGCAGTGCTTCACTAGCAGAGACCCAGTACTTC. Encoded protein: CASSASLAETQYF.

This clonotype was recorded a few times. This sequence joins TRBV7-9 and TRBJ2-1, with D maybe TRBD1 (6 bases). The CDR3 spans 15 residues. The germline V gene encodes CDR1 SEHNR and CDR2 FQNEAQ (reference sequence). Trimming left V 5 bases short and J 4 bases short, with 15 bases between. The CDR3 protein is CASSPGPGVYNEQFF. CDR3 bases: TGTGCCAGCAGCCCCGGGCCAGGGGTGTACAATGAGCAGTTCTTC.